The 28 T cell receptor beta chains below come from one sample, sequenced in a study of T cell responses to AZD1222 COVID-19 vaccine. The protocol was immunoSEQ multiplex PCR, while the TCRdb copy is restricted to in-frame clones and leaves out a portion. In the table there are roughly 150,000 clones, roughly 90% of which are singletons. The material sequenced was peripheral blood, taken 28 days after the second AZD1222 dose. These receptors all stem from an adult who received the AZD1222 COVID-19 vaccine.

This clone occurred once. V is TRBV4-2 and J is TRBJ1-6; 8 nucleotides agree with TRBD1. J lost 9 bases, V lost 1 base, and 2 bases had no gene match. The CDR3 is 14 residues long. Germline assignment: CDR1 LGHNA and CDR2 YNFKEQ. The CDR3 loop reads CASSQGTGTSPLHF. As DNA, the CDR3 is TGTGCCAGCAGCCAAGGGACAGGGACTTCACCCCTCCACTTT.

The chain couples TRBV27 to TRBJ1-6; 9 bases fit TRBD1. With V trimmed by 9 bases and J by 2 bases, 5 bases remained unmatched. Germline assignment: CDR1 MNHEY and CDR2 SMNVEV (reference sequence). The CDR3 contains 15 residues. CDR3: CASGTGIPYNSPLHF. CDR3 sequence (DNA): TGTGCCAGTGGGACAGGGATCCCCTATAATTCACCCCTCCACTTT.

The V and J genes are TRBV6-4 and TRBJ2-3; TRBD2 matches 12 bases. The CDR3 is 14 residues long. J lost 8 bases, V lost 5 bases, and 5 bases had no gene match. Germline V CDR1 and CDR2: MRHNA, SNTAGT. CDR3 nucleotides: TGTGCCAGCAGTCCTAGCGGGGGGGCTGGTACGCAGTATTTT. As protein: CASSPSGGAGTQYF.

CDR3 bases: TGCGCCAGCAGCCCAGATCCGGGACTGCCCCAAGCTTTCTTT. It yields the protein CASSPDPGLPQAFF. This rearrangement joins TRBV5-1 to TRBJ1-1; possible D gene TRBD1, 5 bases. CDR1 SGHRS and CDR2 YFSETQ come from the germline V gene. The CDR3 covers 14 residues. Trimming removed 4 bases at V and 9 bases at J, with 19 bases between. Variable domain in full (rest from reference TRBV5-1 and TRBJ1-1): KAGVTQTPRYLIKTRGQQVTLSCSPISGHRSVSWYQQTPGQGLQFLFEYFSETQRNKGNFPGRFSGRQFSNSRSEMNVSTLELGDSALYLCASSPDPGLPQAFFGQGTRLTVV.

DNA for the CDR3: TGTGCCAGCAGTTCCATGACAGCTAACTATGGCTACACCTTC. It translates to CASSSMTANYGYTF. This chain joins TRBV27 and TRBJ1-2; the D gene is possibly TRBD1 (5 bases). Trimming cost V 4 bases and J 0 bases, with 9 bases left between them. Germline loops: CDR1 MNHEY, CDR2 SMNVEV (reference sequence). The CDR3 runs 14 residues.

This clone has a single count. The rearrangement uses TRBV28 and TRBJ2-7; D gene ambiguous. The CDR3 loop spans 13 amino acids. The germline V gene has CDR1 MDHEN and CDR2 SYDVKM. V was clipped by 4 bases and J by 2 bases, with 9 bases between them. CDR3 amino acids: CASSSPGPYEQYF. CDR3 DNA: TGTGCCAGCAGTTCCCCAGGTCCCTACGAGCAGTACTTC.

V gene TRBV4-1 combines with J gene TRBJ1-5; no clear D. The V end was cut by 1 base, the J end by 0 bases, with 7 bases between. Germline lookup yields CDR1 MGHRA and CDR2 YSYEKL. This CDR3 contains 15 residues. The CDR3 protein is CASSQGAYSNQPQHF. CDR3 nucleotides: TGCGCCAGCAGCCAAGGAGCGTATAGCAATCAGCCCCAGCATTTT.

DNA for the CDR3: TGTGCCAGCAGGCCCCCGGGACTAGCGGGAGGATACAATGAGCAGTTCTTC. Protein sequence: CASRPPGLAGGYNEQFF. The genes are TRBV7-2 and TRBJ2-1, with 15 bases lining up with TRBD2. CDR3 length equals 17 residues. J lost 4 bases, V lost 6 bases, and 7 bases had no gene match. The germline CDR1 and CDR2 sequences are SGHTA and FQGNSA.

The J gene is TRBJ1-3, the V gene TRBV6-6, with D perhaps matching TRBD1 (5 bases). CDR3 size: 16 residues. The germline V and J ends were trimmed by 0 bases and 9 bases, with 18 bases remaining between them. Germline V lookup: CDR1 MNHNY, CDR2 SVGAGI (reference sequence). The CDR3 loop is CASSYSRDPRNGTIYF. CDR3 DNA: TGTGCCAGCAGTTACTCGAGGGACCCACGAAACGGCACCATATATTTT.

J is TRBJ1-5 and V is TRBV23-1, with unresolved D. TRBV23-1 is treated as an ORF (open reading frame) with a function not yet certain. The V and J ends lost 8 bases and 2 bases respectively, with 22 bases between them. CDR3 length: 17 amino acids. CDR3 sequence (DNA): TGCGCCAGCTCTGGCATAGGGTTCGAGGGTTGCAATCAGCCCCAGCATTTT. It codes for CASSGIGFEGCNQPQHF.

This clone appeared a single time. The gene calls are TRBV7-2 and TRBJ2-2; D gene uncertain. V was cut by 5 bases and J by 1 base, with 14 bases left in between. Germline assignment: CDR1 SGHTA and CDR2 FQGNSA. The CDR3 totals 16 residues. CDR3 in DNA: TGTGCCAGCAGCGCACACAGATTACTGAACACCGGGGAGCTGTTTTTT. This encodes CASSAHRLLNTGELFF.

The rearrangement uses TRBV20-1 and TRBJ2-1, with D unclear. V was trimmed by 5 bases and J by 6 bases, leaving 5 bases between them. CDR1 and CDR2 (germline): DFQATT, SNEGSKA (reference sequence). This CDR3 has 10 amino acids. The CDR3 coding sequence is TGCAGTGCTTTTGGCAATGAGCAGTTCTTC. Protein: CSAFGNEQFF.

The chain couples TRBV5-1 to TRBJ1-1, with unresolved D. The CDR3 extends over 16 amino acids. V was pared by 4 bases and J by 0 bases, with 16 bases between. CDR1 SGHRS and CDR2 YFSETQ come from the germline V gene. CDR3 bases: TGCGCCAGCAGCCCCCGGGGTTTTACAGTGAACACTGAAGCTTTCTTT. Its translation: CASSPRGFTVNTEAFF.

V usage is TRBV27 and J usage is TRBJ1-1; D remains unclear. The CDR3 runs 13 residues. V lost 3 bases and J 0 bases, leaving 5 bases between the germline ends. Germline V gives CDR1 MNHEY, CDR2 SMNVEV (reference sequence). CDR3 nucleotide sequence: TGTGCCAGCAGTTTCACAGTGAACACTGAAGCTTTCTTT. Its protein is CASSFTVNTEAFF.

This clone was counted only a few times. The chain has TRBV5-4 and TRBJ1-1; D is undetermined. Per the germline V gene, CDR1 is SGHNT and CDR2 is YYREEE (reference sequence). The CDR3 consists of 12 residues. The ends were cut back, 0 bases at V and 11 bases at J, with 11 bases in the middle. CDR3 amino acids: CASSLDGGKAFF. The CDR3 region has the DNA TGTGCCAGCAGCTTGGATGGTGGTAAGGCTTTCTTT.

The chain joins TRBV7-2 to TRBJ1-5, with 10 bases aligning to TRBD1. Germline V gives CDR1 SGHTA, CDR2 FQGNSA. This CDR3 region has 14 residues. Trimming took 0 bases from V and 7 from J; bases not matched to a gene: 0. The CDR3 DNA reads as TGTGCCAGCAGCTTAGCGACAGGGGGCCAGCCCCAGCATTTT. This translates into CASSLATGGQPQHF. Combining the CDR3 with reference TRBV7-2 and TRBJ1-5 gives the whole variable domain GAGVSQSPSNKVTEKGKDVELRCDPISGHTALYWYRQSLGQGLEFLIYFQGNSAPDKSGLPSDRFSAERTGGSVSTLTIQRTQQEDSAVYLCASSLATGGQPQHFGDGTRLSIL.

V and J are TRBV10-2 and TRBJ2-5; TRBD2 agrees at 7 bases. Looked up from germline, CDR1 is WSHSY and CDR2 is SAAADI. The CDR3 covers 15 residues. The V segment lost 0 bases and the J segment 5 bases; nucleotides outside the gene matches: 6. CDR3 sequence: CASSESGNGGETQYF. The CDR3 bases are TGCGCCAGCAGTGAGTCCGGGAACGGGGGGGAGACCCAGTACTTC.

J is TRBJ1-2 and V is TRBV12-3 or TRBV12-4; tentatively, D is TRBD1 (6 bases). Trimming pared 5 bases from V and 6 bases from J, leaving 13 bases between. This CDR3 contains 13 residues. Written as DNA, the CDR3 is TGTGCCAGCAGTCCCAGGGGAGGTGATGGCTACACCTTC. Encoded protein: CASSPRGGDGYTF.

The V call is TRBV30, the J call TRBJ1-5; D might be TRBD1 (5 bases). Germline assignment: CDR1 GTSNPN and CDR2 SVGIG (reference sequence). The CDR3 runs to 14 residues. V was trimmed by 2 bases and J by 3 bases, leaving 11 bases between them. CDR3 protein: CAWSLTGTNQPQHF. CDR3 DNA sequence: TGTGCCTGGAGTCTGACCGGGACCAATCAGCCCCAGCATTTT.

The rearrangement links TRBV6-1 to TRBJ2-5; no definite D call. The CDR3 spans 14 residues. Germline CDR1 is MNHNS and CDR2 is SASEGT. V lost 1 base to trimming and J lost 1 base, with 7 bases between them. The CDR3 here is CASSEDRTQETQYF. DNA of the CDR3: TGTGCCAGCAGTGAAGACAGAACCCAAGAGACCCAGTACTTC.

J is TRBJ1-5 and V is TRBV5-6; a possible D gene is TRBD1 (6 bases). This CDR3 is 14 amino acids long. The V and J ends lost 4 bases and 4 bases respectively, with 12 bases between them. Germline V gene data show CDR1 as SGHDT and CDR2 as YYEEEE. CDR3 region: CASSLGHENQPQHF. Here the CDR3 DNA reads TGTGCCAGCAGCCTGGGACACGAAAATCAGCCCCAGCATTTT.

The V call is TRBV6-6, the J call TRBJ2-7; D remains unclear. The CDR3 length is 16 residues. V lost 2 bases, J lost 5 bases, and 19 bases lay in between. Germline CDR1 reads MNHNY; CDR2 reads SVGAGI (reference sequence). In DNA, the CDR3 is TGTGCCAGCAGTTACGGTTTGGGAAGCCCGGGCGACGAGCAGTACTTC. Protein product: CASSYGLGSPGDEQYF.

This clone was recorded once. The chain links TRBV7-9 to TRBJ1-1; a weak D match, TRBD1 (5 bases). The CDR3 sequence is 14 residues long. Trimming stripped 3 bases from V and 5 bases from J, with 13 bases between. The germline V gene encodes CDR1 SEHNR and CDR2 FQNEAQ (reference sequence). In nucleotides, the CDR3 is TGTGCCAGCAGCTTGGGCGGGGAGGGGACTGAAGCTTTCTTT. Translating gives CASSLGGEGTEAFF.

The V gene is TRBV24-1, the J gene TRBJ2-1; D not resolved. In germline, CDR1 is KGHDR, CDR2 SFDVKD. Trimming shortened V by 6 bases and J by 4 bases, and 12 bases separated the two germline ends. This CDR3 is 14 amino acids long. CDR3: CATSRSEKYNEQFF. As DNA, the CDR3 is TGTGCCACCAGTAGGAGCGAGAAATACAATGAGCAGTTCTTC.

The chain is built from TRBV19 and TRBJ2-7; 7 bases fit TRBD1. The CDR3 has 16 residues. Per germline, CDR1 LNHDA and CDR2 SQIVND (reference sequence). The J segment lost 7 bases and the V segment lost 3 bases, leaving 15 bases of the junction unmatched. The CDR3 DNA reads as TGTGCCAGTAGTATCTCTCGGACAGGAAACCTGGGGGAGCAGTACTTC. Translated, it gives CASSISRTGNLGEQYF.

The gene calls are TRBV19 and TRBJ2-1; 11 nucleotides agree with TRBD2. CDR1 and CDR2 from the germline V gene are LNHDA and SQIVND (reference sequence). Trimming took 5 bases from V and 7 from J; bases not matched to a gene: 7. The length of the CDR3 is 15 residues. Here the CDR3 DNA reads TGTGCCAGTAGTTTTAGCGGGAGGGCCCGTAATGAGCAGTTCTTC. This translates into CASSFSGRARNEQFF.

The rearrangement joins TRBV6-5 to TRBJ2-5; 8 bases match TRBD1. This CDR3 is built from 13 residues. J was trimmed by 4 bases and V by 4 bases; bases with no gene match: 2. CDR1 is MNHEY, CDR2 SVGAGI, per germline. The CDR3 bases are TGTGCCAGCAGTTGGACAGGGACAGAGACCCAGTACTTC. This sequence encodes CASSWTGTETQYF.

The gene calls are TRBV7-2 and TRBJ1-1, with 8 bases matching TRBD1. Germline V gene data show CDR1 as SGHTA and CDR2 as FQGNSA. CDR3 size: 13 residues. The V gene end was trimmed by 4 bases and the J gene end by 5 bases; junction bases not matched to a gene: 3. The CDR3 region has the DNA TGTGCCAGCAGCTCGGGACAGGAAACTGAAGCTTTCTTT. Translation gives CASSSGQETEAFF.